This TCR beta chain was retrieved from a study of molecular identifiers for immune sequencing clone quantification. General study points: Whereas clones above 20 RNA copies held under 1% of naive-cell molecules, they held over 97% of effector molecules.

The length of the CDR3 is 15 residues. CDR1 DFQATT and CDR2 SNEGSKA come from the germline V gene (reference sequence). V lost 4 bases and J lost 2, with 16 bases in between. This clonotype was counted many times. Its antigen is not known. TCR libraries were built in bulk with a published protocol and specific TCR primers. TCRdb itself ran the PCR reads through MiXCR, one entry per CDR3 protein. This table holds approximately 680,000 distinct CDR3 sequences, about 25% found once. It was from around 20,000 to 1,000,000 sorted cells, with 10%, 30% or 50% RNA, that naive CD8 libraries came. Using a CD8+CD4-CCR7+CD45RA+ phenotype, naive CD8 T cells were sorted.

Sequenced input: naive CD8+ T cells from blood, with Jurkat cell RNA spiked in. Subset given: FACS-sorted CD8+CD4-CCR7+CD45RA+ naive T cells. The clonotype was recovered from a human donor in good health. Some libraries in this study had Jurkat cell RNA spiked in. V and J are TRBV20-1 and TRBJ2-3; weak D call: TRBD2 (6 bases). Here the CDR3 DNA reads TGCAGTGCTAATAACCGGGACTTTTACACAGATACGCAGTATTTT. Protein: CSANNRDFYTDTQYF.